The 31 T cell receptor beta chains reported below all come from one sample, sequenced in a study of shared clonotypes between healthy human individuals. It was CD45RO-negative cells, positively selected for CCR7, that made up naive CD8 cells, with terminally differentiated effector memory CD45RA+ cells excluded. Method: immunoSEQ multiplex PCR; TCRdb's copy keeps in-frame clones and lacks some. This table holds over 2,000,000 clones, over 85% found once. The sequenced sample consisted of naive CD8+ T cells from PBMCs. These receptors originate from a man in his late teens or twenties in good health. Some clones in this sample may be carry-over from other donors' samples.

This clone was recorded once. The rearrangement links TRBV5-1 to TRBJ1-1; D remains unclear. V was pared by 0 bases and J by 5 bases, with 14 bases between. CDR1 is SGHRS, CDR2 YFSETQ, per germline. This CDR3 spans 15 amino acids. CDR3 nucleotides: TGCGCCAGCAGCTTGGGTGCTCAGTCGGCGACTGAAGCTTTCTTT. It is translated as CASSLGAQSATEAFF.

This chain links TRBV7-9 with TRBJ1-2; weak D call: TRBD1 (6 bases). The ends were cut back, 1 base at V and 7 bases at J, with 13 bases in the middle. This CDR3 has 14 residues. Germline CDR1 reads SEHNR; CDR2 reads FQNEAQ (reference sequence). CDR3 protein: CASSLGEGQSGYTF. CDR3 nucleotides: TGTGCCAGCAGCTTAGGTGAAGGACAGAGTGGCTACACCTTC.

This chain joins TRBV19 and TRBJ2-3; D not resolved. This CDR3 is 15 amino acids long. V was pared by 6 bases and J by 0 bases, with 13 bases between. Germline V gene data show CDR1 as LNHDA and CDR2 as SQIVND (reference sequence). CDR3 region: CASRLLNSSTDTQYF. The CDR3 nucleotides read TGTGCCAGTAGGCTCTTGAATTCTAGCACAGATACGCAGTATTTT.

Here the CDR3 reads CASSPRQGQEETQYF. In DNA form, the CDR3 reads TGCGCCAGCAGCCCCCGACAGGGGCAGGAAGAGACCCAGTACTTC. The chain recombines TRBV4-3 with TRBJ2-5; TRBD1 matches at 8 bases. Unmatched junction bases numbered 7, after V lost 4 bases and J lost 3 bases. The CDR3 sequence is 15 residues long. Germline V gene sequence: CDR1 LGHNA, CDR2 YSLEER.

V gene TRBV7-9 combines with J gene TRBJ2-6; no reliable D call. Germline loops: CDR1 SEHNR, CDR2 FQNEAQ (reference sequence). V lost 3 bases and J 2 bases, leaving 8 bases between the germline ends. The CDR3 extends over 15 amino acids. CDR3 sequence (DNA): TGTGCCAGCAGCTTTTCCGATCCTGGGGCCAACGTCCTGACTTTC. This encodes CASSFSDPGANVLTF.

This sequence joins TRBV5-1 and TRBJ2-4; 8 bases align to TRBD2. V dropped 3 bases and J dropped 6; count of bases not matched to a gene: 8. CDR3 length: 15 amino acids. Germline V gene data show CDR1 as SGHRS and CDR2 as YFSETQ. The CDR3 DNA reads as TGCGCCAGCAGCTCAAGCGGGAGAGAGGGAAACATTCAGTACTTC. Protein sequence: CASSSSGREGNIQYF.

Notes on this clone: The same CDR3 also results from other DNA sequences found in this sample. The chain uses TRBV5-6 and TRBJ2-7, with 12 bases lining up with TRBD2. In germline, CDR1 is SGHDT, CDR2 YYEEEE. Trimming cost V 4 bases and J 4 bases; bases outside gene matches: 3. The CDR3 is made up of 14 amino acids. The CDR3 bases are TGTGCCAGCAGCATCGGGACTAGCGGGTACGAGCAGTACTTC. Translation gives CASSIGTSGYEQYF.

This chain joins TRBV23-1 and TRBJ2-1; TRBD1 is a possible D gene (5 bases). TRBV23-1 has ORF status, its function being uncertain. CDR3 length: 16 amino acids. The V end was cut by 2 bases, the J end by 1 base, with 12 bases between. The CDR3 DNA follows: TGCGCCAGCAGTCAAGGCCAGGGCAGATCCTACAATGAGCAGTTCTTC. Translation: CASSQGQGRSYNEQFF.

This clone was counted a few times. The rearrangement links TRBV30 to TRBJ1-1; no firm D call. V lost 8 bases and J lost 5, with 18 bases in between. There are 13 residues in the CDR3. CDR1 is GTSNPN, CDR2 SVGIG, per germline (reference sequence). In nucleotides, the CDR3 is TGTGCCCCGTTCCCCAGTCCGGGGACTGAAGCTTTCTTT. Amino acids: CAPFPSPGTEAFF. Based on the CDR3 plus reference TRBV30 and TRBJ1-1, the full variable domain is SQTIHQWPATLVQPVGSPLSLECTVEGTSNPNLYWYRQAAGRGLQLLFYSVGIGQISSEVPQNLSASRPQDRQFILSSKKLLLSDSGFYLCAPFPSPGTEAFFGQGTRLTVV.

V is TRBV18 and J is TRBJ2-5, with 9 positions matching TRBD1. The CDR3 has 15 amino acids. V lost 4 bases and J lost 1; bases outside the gene matches: 4. CDR1 is KGHSH, CDR2 LQKENI, per germline. The CDR3 is CASSHLDRGQETQYF. CDR3 nucleotide sequence: TGTGCCAGCTCACACCTGGACAGGGGCCAAGAGACCCAGTACTTC. Drawing the rest from reference TRBV18 and TRBJ2-5, the complete variable domain is NAGVMQNPRHLVRRRGQEARLRCSPMKGHSHVYWYRQLPEEGLKFMVYLQKENIIDESGMPKERFSAEFPKEGPSILRIQQVVRGDSAAYFCASSHLDRGQETQYFGPGTRLLVL.

V and J are TRBV7-6 and TRBJ2-4; D remains unclear. CDR1 is SGHVS and CDR2 is FNYEAQ in the germline V gene. Trimming removed 5 bases at V and 5 bases at J, with 10 bases between. The CDR3 has 13 residues. CDR3: CASSAAFQNIQYF. In nucleotides, the CDR3 is TGTGCCAGCAGCGCAGCCTTCCAAAACATTCAGTACTTC.

This rearrangement joins TRBV9 to TRBJ2-1, with D unclear. CDR3 length equals 11 residues. In germline, CDR1 is SGDLS, CDR2 YYNGEE. V dropped 4 bases and J dropped 9 bases, with 8 bases sitting between them. CDR3 coding DNA: TGTGCCAGCAGCTCCCAAGGTGAGCAGTTCTTC. The encoded protein is CASSSQGEQFF.

The sample holds one count of this clone. V usage is TRBV7-2 and J usage is TRBJ2-7; no reliable D call. Trimming took off 4 bases at V and 0 bases at J, with 10 bases between the two ends. CDR1 and CDR2 from the germline V gene are SGHTA and FQGNSA. The CDR3 extends over 14 amino acids. The CDR3 reads CASSSKAPSYEQYF. The CDR3 DNA reads TGTGCCAGCAGCTCGAAAGCCCCCTCCTACGAGCAGTACTTC. Full variable domain (remainder filled in from reference TRBV7-2 and TRBJ2-7): GAGVSQSPSNKVTEKGKDVELRCDPISGHTALYWYRQSLGQGLEFLIYFQGNSAPDKSGLPSDRFSAERTGGSVSTLTIQRTQQEDSAVYLCASSSKAPSYEQYFGPGTRLTVT.

The chain couples TRBV5-6 to TRBJ2-5; D call uncertain. The CDR3 runs to 15 residues. Germline lookup yields CDR1 SGHDT and CDR2 YYEEEE. Trimming took off 0 bases at V and 0 bases at J, with 9 bases between the two ends. The CDR3 spells CASSLAGWDQETQYF. The CDR3 DNA reads TGTGCCAGCAGCTTGGCCGGCTGGGACCAAGAGACCCAGTACTTC. The variable domain in full, with the rest retrieved from reference TRBV5-6 and TRBJ2-5, is DAGVTQSPTHLIKTRGQQVTLRCSPKSGHDTVSWYQQALGQGPQFIFQYYEEEERQRGNFPDRFSGHQFPNYSSELNVNALLLGDSALYLCASSLAGWDQETQYFGPGTRLLVL.

The chain combines TRBV29-1 with TRBJ2-1, with 7 nucleotides matching TRBD1. The germline V gene has CDR1 SQVTM and CDR2 ANQGSEA. The CDR3 is 12 residues long. The junction had 8 bases not matched to a gene; V was cut back by 7 bases and J by 8 bases. DNA for the CDR3: TGCAGCGCCGGAGACAGGGTCTATGAGCAGTTCTTC. It encodes CSAGDRVYEQFF.

The CDR3 sequence: CASSNILEYEQYF. In DNA, the CDR3 is TGCGCCAGCAGCAATATCTTAGAATACGAGCAGTACTTC. The rearrangement links TRBV5-1 to TRBJ2-7; D uncertain. Trimming took off 4 bases at V and 4 bases at J, with 12 bases between the two ends. Germline-derived CDR1 and CDR2 are SGHRS and YFSETQ. The CDR3 contains 13 residues.

The chain combines TRBV7-9 with TRBJ2-3, with 10 bases fitting TRBD1. The CDR3 totals 16 residues. Germline trimming cut 2 bases from V and 2 bases from J; bases unmatched to any gene: 4. Germline CDR1 is SEHNR and CDR2 is FQNEAQ (reference sequence). The CDR3, as DNA: TGTGCCAGCAGCTTAATGGGACAGGGGTTCACAGATACGCAGTATTTT. Its protein is CASSLMGQGFTDTQYF.

The CDR3, as DNA: TGTGCCAGCAGCTGGGAAGTGTCCTACGAGCAGTACTTC. Residues: CASSWEVSYEQYF. This chain joins TRBV7-2 and TRBJ2-7; no clear D gene. V lost 4 bases to trimming and J lost 1 base, with 8 bases between them. The CDR3 is made up of 13 amino acids. Per germline, CDR1 SGHTA and CDR2 FQGNSA.

This clone came up once. The V call is TRBV6-1, the J call TRBJ2-3; TRBD1 is a possible D gene (6 bases). CDR1 MNHNS and CDR2 SASEGT come from the germline V gene. V lost 2 bases and J 3 bases, leaving 15 bases between the germline ends. CDR3 size: 16 residues. The CDR3 loop reads CASSESGQLRTDTQYF. Written as DNA, the CDR3 is TGTGCCAGCAGTGAATCGGGACAACTAAGGACAGATACGCAGTATTTT.

This clone was recorded once. The chain recombines TRBV28 with TRBJ2-7, with D possibly TRBD2 on 6 matching bases. The CDR3 loop spans 15 amino acids. CDR1 is MDHEN, CDR2 SYDVKM, per germline. V was shortened by 7 bases and J by 2 bases, with 18 bases between the two germline ends. The CDR3 bases are TGTGCCAGCACCACCAGCCGGGAGCCCCCCTACGAGCAGTACTTC. Translating it yields CASTTSREPPYEQYF. Full variable domain (remainder filled in from reference TRBV28 and TRBJ2-7): DVKVTQSSRYLVKRTGEKVFLECVQDMDHENMFWYRQDPGLGLRLIYFSYDVKMKEKGDIPEGYSVSREKKERFSLILESASTNQTSMYLCASTTSREPPYEQYFGPGTRLTVT.

This chain connects TRBV28 to TRBJ1-5, with D tentatively TRBD1 (6 bases). The CDR3 contains 19 residues. The ends were cut back, 5 bases at V and 4 bases at J, with 27 bases in the middle. Germline lookup yields CDR1 MDHEN and CDR2 SYDVKM. The CDR3 loop is CASSPLPLFRSGTNQPQHF. The CDR3 coding sequence is TGTGCCAGCAGTCCCCTCCCCCTCTTCCGCTCAGGGACAAATCAGCCCCAGCATTTT.

The chain links TRBV9 to TRBJ2-1; 8 bases fit TRBD2. CDR3 size: 16 residues. V was clipped by 4 bases and J by 10 bases; unmatched bases: 16. Germline V lookup: CDR1 SGDLS, CDR2 YYNGEE. CDR3 sequence: CASSPTTSARAEEQFF. The CDR3 DNA reads TGTGCCAGCAGCCCTACGACTAGCGCCCGGGCAGAGGAGCAGTTCTTC.

The rearrangement uses TRBV19 and TRBJ1-3, with no clear D. CDR3 length: 16 amino acids. The germline V gene has CDR1 LNHDA and CDR2 SQIVND (reference sequence). The V and J ends lost 5 bases and 0 bases respectively, with 14 bases between them. CDR3 protein: CASSERFPISGNTIYF. For the CDR3, the DNA is TGTGCCAGTAGTGAAAGATTTCCGATCTCTGGAAACACCATATATTTT.

The V and J genes are TRBV5-1 and TRBJ2-7; 7 bases fit TRBD2. The J segment lost 3 bases and the V segment lost 0 bases, leaving 12 bases of the junction unmatched. The length of the CDR3 is 17 residues. Germline values: CDR1 SGHRS, CDR2 YFSETQ. CDR3 DNA sequence: TGCGCCAGCAGCTTGGGTCTAGCGGAGGGAGGGTTCTACGAGCAGTACTTC. As protein: CASSLGLAEGGFYEQYF.

The V and J genes are TRBV11-2 and TRBJ1-1; 8 nucleotides line up with TRBD1. Germline V gene data show CDR1 as SGHAT and CDR2 as FQNNGV. The V and J ends lost 3 bases and 1 base, in that order; junction bases with no gene match: 1. The CDR3 totals 14 residues. The CDR3 loop reads CASSFDRGNTEAFF. In DNA form, the CDR3 reads TGTGCCAGCAGCTTCGACAGGGGGAACACTGAAGCTTTCTTT. Using reference TRBV11-2 and TRBJ1-1 for the parts outside the CDR3, the full variable domain is EAGVAQSPRYKIIEKRQSVAFWCNPISGHATLYWYQQILGQGPKLLIQFQNNGVVDDSQLPKDRFSAERLKGVDSTLKIQPAKLEDSAVYLCASSFDRGNTEAFFGQGTRLTVV.

V is TRBV7-6 and J is TRBJ2-6, with 11 bases fitting TRBD1. The CDR3 has 18 amino acids. V shed 7 bases and J 4 bases; nucleotides not matched to a gene: 12. Per the germline V gene, CDR1 is SGHVS and CDR2 is FNYEAQ. The CDR3: CASTPGQGDLSGANVLTF. DNA of the CDR3: TGTGCCAGCACACCGGGACAGGGGGATTTATCCGGGGCCAACGTCCTGACTTTC.

V gene TRBV4-2 combines with J gene TRBJ2-7; possible D gene TRBD2, 5 bases. V lost 2 bases, J lost 0 bases, and 11 bases lay in between. There are 15 residues in the CDR3. CDR1 is LGHNA and CDR2 is YNFKEQ in the germline V gene. The CDR3 region has the DNA TGTGCCAGCAGCCAAACCGACTATAGCTCCTACGAGCAGTACTTC. This encodes CASSQTDYSSYEQYF.

The chain uses TRBV11-2 and TRBJ2-7, with D uncertain. The CDR3 length is 11 residues. Per the germline V gene, CDR1 is SGHAT and CDR2 is FQNNGV. Trimming cost V 4 bases and J 7 bases, with 8 bases left between them. CDR3 sequence: CASSSWAEQYF. The CDR3 bases are TGTGCCAGCAGCTCGTGGGCAGAGCAGTACTTC.

This chain joins TRBV13 and TRBJ2-1; no definite D call. Germline V gives CDR1 PRHDT, CDR2 FYEKMQ (reference sequence). This CDR3 is 16 amino acids long. Between the trimmed V and J ends, which lost 1 base and 7 bases, there was a span of 17 bases. The CDR3 spells CASSLAGLGLPNEQFF. DNA for the CDR3: TGTGCCAGCAGCTTAGCCGGATTGGGTCTTCCGAATGAGCAGTTCTTC.

The V gene is TRBV4-1, the J gene TRBJ2-4, with TRBD2 identical over 10 bases. Germline V CDR1 and CDR2: MGHRA, YSYEKL. The CDR3 covers 17 residues. V lost 3 bases to trimming and J lost 1 base; unmatched junction nucleotides: 6. CDR3 loop: CASSQSSGSMAKNIQYF. CDR3 nucleotide sequence: TGCGCCAGCAGCCAGTCTAGCGGGAGTATGGCCAAAAACATTCAGTACTTC.

This sequence joins TRBV27 and TRBJ2-7; 7 bases are a match to TRBD1. The CDR3 is 17 amino acids. Trimming took 6 bases from V and 4 from J; bases not matched to a gene: 18. Germline lookup yields CDR1 MNHEY and CDR2 SMNVEV (reference sequence). The CDR3 here is CASSQGERAIYRYEQYF. The CDR3 DNA reads as TGTGCCAGCAGCCAGGGGGAGAGGGCTATTTACAGATACGAGCAGTACTTC.